Listed here are 19 T cell receptor beta chains from one sample, sequenced in a study of cytomegalovirus exposure and HLA in healthy donors. This PCR relied on a set of 60 Vbeta primers and 13 Jbeta primers. The table came from immunoSEQ multiplex PCR; TCRdb's copy has only in-frame clones and leaves some out. The sample contains more than 150,000 clones, 75% to 85% of which appear only once. Material: PBMCs. Source of these receptors: a woman in her late teens or twenties in good health and CMV-seronegative.

V gene TRBV28 combines with J gene TRBJ2-5, with TRBD2 matching over 7 bases. V lost 5 bases and J lost 1; bases outside the gene matches: 4. This CDR3 is 14 amino acids long. Germline assignment: CDR1 MDHEN and CDR2 SYDVKM. The CDR3 coding sequence is TGTGCCAGCAGTCAATCTAGCGGCCAAGAGACCCAGTACTTC. This translates into CASSQSSGQETQYF.

V gene TRBV28 combines with J gene TRBJ2-2, with 7 bases aligning to TRBD1. This CDR3 is built from 15 residues. Germline values: CDR1 MDHEN, CDR2 SYDVKM. V was pared by 5 bases and J by 0 bases, with 3 bases of the junction left unmatched. CDR3 sequence reads: CASSTGTANTGELFF. In DNA, the CDR3 is TGTGCCAGCAGTACAGGGACAGCGAACACCGGGGAGCTGTTTTTT.

The chain combines TRBV7-8 with TRBJ2-1; 11 bases are shared with TRBD2. The CDR3 runs to 16 residues. Germline V gene sequence: CDR1 SGHVS, CDR2 FQNEAQ. V lost 1 base to trimming and J lost 4 bases; unmatched junction nucleotides: 3. CDR3 in DNA: TGTGCCAGCAGCTTAGGGACTAGCGGGTCATACAATGAGCAGTTCTTC. The encoded protein is CASSLGTSGSYNEQFF.

The CDR3 here is CASSLDRGSYEQYF. CDR3 nucleotides: TGTGCCAGCAGCTTGGACAGGGGCTCCTACGAGCAGTACTTC. The chain has TRBV11-3 and TRBJ2-7; TRBD1 agrees at 9 bases. Germline-derived CDR1 and CDR2 are SGHNT and YENEEA. V gave up 3 bases and J gave up 0 bases; unmatched junction bases: 0. CDR3 size: 14 residues.

On this clone itself: Other DNA sequences in the same sample also yield this CDR3. This chain uses TRBV6-1 with TRBJ2-5; tentative D call: TRBD2 (5 bases). Germline V gene sequence: CDR1 MNHNS, CDR2 SASEGT. This CDR3 comprises 15 residues. V lost 0 bases and J 5 bases, leaving 13 bases between the germline ends. DNA of the CDR3: TGTGCCAGCAGTGAAGCGTCCCGGGGTCGGGAGACCCAGTACTTC. It is translated as CASSEASRGRETQYF.

The rearrangement uses TRBV18 and TRBJ2-1; D may be TRBD2 (6 bases). Trimming left V 4 bases short and J 8 bases short, with 15 bases between. The germline V gene has CDR1 KGHSH and CDR2 LQKENI. This CDR3 is 14 amino acids long. The CDR3, as DNA: TGTGCCAGCTCACGGGACTCCGCTCAGGATGAGCAGTTCTTC. Protein: CASSRDSAQDEQFF.

The genes are TRBV9 and TRBJ1-4; 9 bases match TRBD1. The ends lost 2 bases at V and 5 bases at J; junction bases unmatched: 4. The germline V gene has CDR1 SGDLS and CDR2 YYNGEE. The CDR3 is made up of 15 amino acids. In nucleotides, the CDR3 is TGTGCCAGCAGCGTGAGGACAGGGGTGAATGAAAAACTGTTTTTT. As protein: CASSVRTGVNEKLFF.

The V and J genes are TRBV6-6 and TRBJ2-3; the D gene is possibly TRBD2 (7 bases). The CDR3 consists of 16 residues. V shed 2 bases and J shed 1 base, with 13 bases lying between them. Germline lookup yields CDR1 MNHNY and CDR2 SVGAGI (reference sequence). CDR3 nucleotides: TGTGCCAGCAGTTACGGGGGGGCCCTTGGCACAGATACGCAGTATTTT. Amino acid sequence: CASSYGGALGTDTQYF.

V is TRBV2 and J is TRBJ2-1; 11 bases line up with TRBD2. From germline, CDR1 is SNHLY and CDR2 FYNNEI. Trimming removed 8 bases from V and 7 bases from J; junction bases left unmatched: 10. This CDR3 is built from 15 residues. CDR3 coding DNA: TGTGCCAGCTTACCCTTAGCGGGGGGGCGGAATGAGCAGTTCTTC. It specifies CASLPLAGGRNEQFF. Supplemented by reference TRBV2 and TRBJ2-1, the full variable domain reads EPEVTQTPSHQVTQMGQEVILRCVPISNHLYFYWYRQILGQKVEFLVSFYNNEISEKSEIFDDQFSVERPDGSNFTLKIRSTKLEDSAMYFCASLPLAGGRNEQFFGPGTRLTVL.

J is TRBJ2-1 and V is TRBV11-2; 10 nucleotides match TRBD2. CDR1 is SGHAT, CDR2 FQNNGV, per germline. The V segment lost 5 bases and the J segment 12 bases; nucleotides outside the gene matches: 13. This CDR3 contains 15 residues. The CDR3 nucleotides read TGTGCCAGCAGCACTCTAGCGGGGGCCTTTCCTAGGCAGTTCTTC. As protein: CASSTLAGAFPRQFF.

This chain connects TRBV5-1 to TRBJ2-5; no definite D call. Germline lookup yields CDR1 SGHRS and CDR2 YFSETQ. This CDR3 region has 12 residues. The V end was cut by 4 bases, the J end by 5 bases, with 9 bases between. CDR3 coding DNA: TGCGCCAGCAGCCAAGAACGGGAGACCCAGTACTTC. This encodes CASSQERETQYF.

This clone was detected only a few times. The gene calls are TRBV10-1 and TRBJ1-2, with D maybe TRBD1 (5 bases). Germline values: CDR1 WNHNN, CDR2 SYGVQD (reference sequence). The CDR3 contains 13 residues. V was cut by 8 bases and J by 0 bases, with 10 bases left in between. The CDR3 sequence is CASSLTANYGYTF. The CDR3 region has the DNA TGCGCCAGCTCTTTGACAGCTAACTATGGCTACACCTTC.

The chain recombines TRBV27 with TRBJ2-1; TRBD2 matches at 12 bases. Looked up from germline, CDR1 is MNHEY and CDR2 is SMNVEV (reference sequence). V gave up 3 bases and J gave up 7 bases; unmatched junction bases: 1. The CDR3 contains 14 residues. CDR3 coding DNA: TGTGCCAGCAGTTTTGGACTAGCGGGGAATGAGCAGTTCTTC. Translated: CASSFGLAGNEQFF.

The rearrangement uses TRBV20-1 and TRBJ1-2; D uncertain. V was trimmed by 3 bases and J by 7 bases, leaving 9 bases between them. This CDR3 is built from 11 residues. Germline CDR1 and CDR2: DFQATT and SNEGSKA (reference sequence). Here the CDR3 reads CSASLGGGYTF. The CDR3 DNA reads TGCAGTGCTAGTCTGGGAGGTGGCTACACCTTC.

CDR3 loop: CASSGTWTGHEQYF. The CDR3 nucleotides read TGCGCCAGCAGTGGAACTTGGACAGGGCACGAGCAGTACTTC. The gene calls are TRBV10-2 and TRBJ2-7, with 8 bases lining up with TRBD1. The V gene end was trimmed by 4 bases and the J gene end by 5 bases; junction bases not matched to a gene: 7. The V gene's germline CDR1 is WSHSY and CDR2 SAAADI. This CDR3 is built from 14 residues.

CDR3 amino acids: CASSDRGPQPQHF. CDR3 nucleotides: TGTGCCAGTAGCGACAGGGGCCCCCAGCCCCAGCATTTT. This chain uses TRBV19 with TRBJ1-5; 8 bases are a match to TRBD1. J lost 7 bases, V lost 6 bases, and 5 bases had no gene match. The germline V gene encodes CDR1 LNHDA and CDR2 SQIVND (reference sequence). The CDR3 contains 13 residues.

This rearrangement joins TRBV27 to TRBJ2-7; TRBD1 agrees at 10 bases. The CDR3 has 15 residues. Germline-derived CDR1 and CDR2 are MNHEY and SMNVEV (reference sequence). After removal of 5 bases from V and 4 bases from J, the junction contained 8 bases not matched to a gene. In nucleotides, the CDR3 is TGTGCCAGCAGTCTCCAGACAGGGGGCGGGTACGAGCAGTACTTC. This gives the protein CASSLQTGGGYEQYF.

This sequence joins TRBV7-6 and TRBJ2-3; D may be TRBD1 (6 bases). CDR1 SGHVS and CDR2 FNYEAQ come from the germline V gene. V was shortened by 1 base and J by 2 bases, with 13 bases between the two germline ends. The CDR3 is 16 residues long. The CDR3 loop is CASSLGANRDTDTQYF. The CDR3 DNA is TGTGCCAGCAGCTTAGGGGCGAACAGGGACACAGATACGCAGTATTTT.

The chain couples TRBV6-5 to TRBJ1-2, with 10 bases aligning to TRBD1. This CDR3 is built from 13 residues. Trimming took 5 bases from V and 6 from J; bases not matched to a gene: 3. CDR1 is MNHEY and CDR2 is SVGAGI in the germline V gene. CDR3 bases: TGTGCCAGCAGTCGCGACAGGGGGCATGGCTACACCTTC. Translating it yields CASSRDRGHGYTF.